This is a list of T cell receptor beta chains from one sample in a study of T cells in Graves' hyperthyroidism and ophthalmopathy. MiXCR, run by TCRdb on the multiplex PCR reads, gives a single entry per CDR3 protein. The data show about 590,000 distinct CDR3 sequences, around 16% seen once. Sequencing was carried out using blood. The source is a woman aged 30 to 39 with Graves' hyperthyroidism. Both conserved end residues are part of each CDR3. A D gene is named only where the DNA matches it firmly. For some rows the clone size is stated as once, few or many, or as a class when expanded; others skip it.

V gene	clone size	J gene	D gene	CDR3 DNA	CDR3 protein
TRBV20-1	many	TRBJ2-7	NA	TGCAGTGCTAGAGATAGTCGACAGCCCTACGAGCAGTACTTC	CSARDSRQPYEQYF
TRBV19	NA	TRBJ2-7	NA	TGTGCCAGTAGAGGGGGTGTTACAGCCTACGAGCAGTACTTC	CASRGGVTAYEQYF
TRBV24-1	many	TRBJ2-7	NA	TGTGCCACCAGTGATTGGATCCGGGCCTATGGGGCCTACGAGCAGTACTTC	CATSDWIRAYGAYEQYF
TRBV20-1	once	TRBJ1-2	NA	TGCAGTGCTCCCGACGGACCCAATTATGGCTACACCTTC	CSAPDGPNYGYTF
TRBV30	NA	TRBJ1-2	NA	TGTGCCTGGGGTGGGTTGGGGTCTGGCTACACCTTC	CAWGGLGSGYTF
TRBV12-3/TRBV12-4	many	TRBJ2-3	NA	TGTGCCAGCAGTTTCGGGCGGAACACAGATACGCAGTATTTT	CASSFGRNTDTQYF
TRBV12-3/TRBV12-4	many	TRBJ1-4	TRBD1	TGTGCCAGCACGGGACAGAATAATGAAAAACTGTTTTTT	CASTGQNNEKLFF
TRBV7-8	many	TRBJ1-5	NA	TGTGCCAGCAGCTTCAGGCGGATGGCAAATCAGCCCCAGCATTTT	CASSFRRMANQPQHF
TRBV7-9	NA	TRBJ1-4	NA	TGTGCCAGCAGCTCGGGCGACGCTAGTAATGAAAAACTGTTTTTT	CASSSGDASNEKLFF
TRBV27	NA	TRBJ2-1	NA	TGTGCCAGCAGTTTAAAGGACAATGAGCAGTTCTTC	CASSLKDNEQFF
TRBV24-1	many	TRBJ2-1	NA	TGTGCCACCAGTGTCAAGAAGGGGTTCGGCTCCTACAATGAGCAGTTCTTC	CATSVKKGFGSYNEQFF
TRBV10-3	NA	TRBJ1-4	TRBD1	TGTGCCAGCAGTTACTCGATGACGACAGGGCTAGCAAAACTGTTTTTT	CASSYSMTTGLAKLFF
TRBV30	many	TRBJ2-1	NA	TGTGCCTGGACCAATCCGGCGGCCATGTTCTTC	CAWTNPAAMFF
TRBV10-3	NA	TRBJ2-7	NA	TGTGCCATCAGTGATGGAACACCCTACGAGCAGTACTTC	CAISDGTPYEQYF
TRBV12-3/TRBV12-4	many	TRBJ2-7	NA	TGTGCCAGCAGTTTAGCATCGGGCTGGGAGCAGTACTTC	CASSLASGWEQYF
TRBV5-1	NA	TRBJ2-5	TRBD2	TGCGCCAGCAGCTTTAGCGGGGGGCCGTTGGAGACCCAGTACTTC	CASSFSGGPLETQYF
TRBV24-1	NA	TRBJ2-1	NA	TGTGCCACCAGTGATGTCAGGTTCGGGAATGAGCAGTTCTTC	CATSDVRFGNEQFF
TRBV10-3	NA	TRBJ2-3	NA	TGTGCCATCAGTGCTGGAACCCGCGGTGGGGATACGCAGTATTTT	CAISAGTRGGDTQYF
TRBV20-1	many	TRBJ2-1	NA	TGCAGTGCTAGAGCCGGGGGCGCCTACAATGAGCAGTTCTTC	CSARAGGAYNEQFF
TRBV28	NA	TRBJ1-2	TRBD1	TGTGCCAGCAGTGGGGGGGACAGGGTTTGGTTGGGAGGCTACACCTTC	CASSGGDRVWLGGYTF
TRBV18	many	TRBJ1-1	NA	TGTGCCAGCTCATCATTGTTGGAGGAAGCTTTCTTT	CASSSLLEEAFF
TRBV7-9	NA	TRBJ1-3	NA	TGTGCCAGCAGCACTCGGACACCGTGGGGAAACACCATATATTTT	CASSTRTPWGNTIYF
TRBV20-1	few	TRBJ2-3	TRBD1	TGCAGTGCTACCCAAAGTGGGACAGGGGCCACAACAGATACGCAGTATTTT	CSATQSGTGATTDTQYF
TRBV9	NA	TRBJ2-1	TRBD1	TGTGCCAGCAGCGTAGCAGGACAGGGATTCAATGAGCAGTTCTTC	CASSVAGQGFNEQFF
TRBV5-1	NA	TRBJ2-2	NA	TGCGCCAGCAGCTTTACTCGGAACACCGGGGAGCTGTTTTTT	CASSFTRNTGELFF
TRBV28	NA	TRBJ1-6	TRBD1	TGTGCCAGCAGAAGCAGGACAGGGTGGAGCTCCTATAATTCACCCCTCCACTTT	CASRSRTGWSSYNSPLHF
TRBV29-1	few	TRBJ1-1	NA	TGCAGCGTTTCTTTAGGCTACGGCAGGAGCTTTGACACTGAAGCTTTCTTT	CSVSLGYGRSFDTEAFF
TRBV5-1	once	TRBJ1-5	NA	TGCGCCAGCAGCGGTACATGGCCCCAGCATTTT	CASSGTWPQHF
TRBV13	NA	TRBJ2-2	NA	TGTGCCAGCAGCCCTGTTAGAGGGGCAGGGACCACCGGGGAGCTGTTTTTT	CASSPVRGAGTTGELFF
TRBV9	many	TRBJ2-2	NA	TGTGCCAGCAGCGGAAGGGTCCGGGGCACCGGGGAGCTGTTTTTT	CASSGRVRGTGELFF
TRBV6-2/TRBV6-3	NA	TRBJ1-4	TRBD1	TGTGCCAGCAGTTACTCGTTGGGTACAGGGGATGGGAAACTGTTTTTT	CASSYSLGTGDGKLFF
TRBV12-3/TRBV12-4	many	TRBJ1-2	NA	TGTGCCAGCAGTTTGAGTCTTTATGGCTACACCTTC	CASSLSLYGYTF
TRBV11-3	many	TRBJ2-4	NA	TGTGCCAGCAGCTTCCATCATGTACTAGCCAAAAACATTCAGTACTTC	CASSFHHVLAKNIQYF
TRBV5-8	NA	TRBJ2-1	NA	TGTGCCAGCAGCTTTATCGAACCATTAGGGGTCGGCAATGAGCAGTTCTTC	CASSFIEPLGVGNEQFF
TRBV2	NA	TRBJ1-4	NA	TGTGCCAGCAGTGAAGGCGTCAGAACAACTAATGAAAAACTGTTTTTT	CASSEGVRTTNEKLFF
TRBV2	many	TRBJ2-7	TRBD2	TGTGCCAGCAGTGAATCTAGCGGGAGCTACGAGCAGTACTTC	CASSESSGSYEQYF
TRBV29-1	NA	TRBJ2-1	TRBD2	TGCAGCGGGGAGGGGCTACCAAATGAGCAGTTCTTC	CSGEGLPNEQFF
TRBV28	many	TRBJ2-5	TRBD1	TGTGCCAGTAATCCCCGGGACAGGGGAGAGACCCAGTACTTC	CASNPRDRGETQYF
TRBV20-1	few	TRBJ2-2	NA	TGCAGTGGGCAGGGTAACACCGGGGAGCTGTTTTTT	CSGQGNTGELFF
TRBV10-2	few	TRBJ1-1	NA	TGCGCCAGCAGTGAGGGGGCCAGGGCTGGCACTGAAGCTTTCTTT	CASSEGARAGTEAFF
TRBV20-1	many	TRBJ1-5	NA	TGCAGTGCTGTGGGTGGTGGGGTTAGCAATCAGCCCCAGCATTTT	CSAVGGGVSNQPQHF
TRBV20-1	few	TRBJ2-1	TRBD2	TGCAGTGCTAGTCCGCTAGCGGGAGCCTCCTACAATGAGCAGTTCTTC	CSASPLAGASYNEQFF
TRBV12-3/TRBV12-4	many	TRBJ2-7	TRBD2	TGTGCCAGCAGTAATTCCGGGACTAGCATTCACGAGCAGTACTTC	CASSNSGTSIHEQYF
TRBV30	few	TRBJ2-3	NA	TGTGCCTGGAGTGTAAACCCAATTGTGGAGCAGTATTTT	CAWSVNPIVEQYF
TRBV29-1	few	TRBJ2-2	TRBD2	TGCAGCGTCGCTTGGACTAGCGGGATTACCGGGGAGCTGTTTTTT	CSVAWTSGITGELFF
TRBV6-5	few	TRBJ2-6	NA	TGTGCCAGCAGTTACCAGGGGTATGACTCTGGGGCCAACGTCCTGACTTTC	CASSYQGYDSGANVLTF
TRBV2	NA	TRBJ1-5	NA	TGTGCCAGCAGTGAATCCATAGCTCGTTCGCATTTT	CASSESIARSHF
TRBV14	few	TRBJ2-3	NA	TGTGCCAGCAGCCTGTTTACCGGGACGGACCCAGATACGCAGTATTTT	CASSLFTGTDPDTQYF
TRBV20-1	few	TRBJ2-1	NA	TGCAGTGCCGAGGCCCTATCGGACTACCCTGTGGGCAATGAGCAGTTCTTC	CSAEALSDYPVGNEQFF
TRBV20-1	many	TRBJ2-3	NA	TGCAGTGCTAGGGTCTATAATGGGGATACGCAGTATTTT	CSARVYNGDTQYF
TRBV28	many	TRBJ1-5	NA	TGTGCCAGCAAAACCGGGGGCAATCAGCCCCAGCATTTT	CASKTGGNQPQHF
TRBV30	few	TRBJ2-2	NA	TGTGCCTGGGTTTTGAGGAACACCGGGGAGCTGTTTTTT	CAWVLRNTGELFF